This passage covers 17 T cell receptor beta chains from one sample sequenced in a study of blood T cell repertoires in COVID-19. This table comes from immunoSEQ multiplex PCR, and its TCRdb copy is limited to in-frame clones, with some not included. This sample yields around 360,000 clones, of which about 88% are seen a single time; 3% belongs to the top ten. Sequencing used PBMCs or T cells enriched from blood (not recorded which). Receptors were obtained from a woman in her twenties or thirties who had recovered from COVID-19.

The rearrangement links TRBV18 to TRBJ1-6; 7 bases are shared with TRBD1. The CDR3 is made up of 15 amino acids. Per the germline V gene, CDR1 is KGHSH and CDR2 is LQKENI. Trimming cost V 6 bases and J 7 bases; bases outside gene matches: 9. As DNA, the CDR3 is TGTGCCAGCTCCTCCGGACAGGTTCACAATTCACCCCTCCACTTT. Amino acids: CASSSGQVHNSPLHF.

The V and J genes are TRBV27 and TRBJ2-7; TRBD2 matches at 7 bases. CDR3 length: 12 residues. Germline-derived CDR1 and CDR2 are MNHEY and SMNVEV (reference sequence). With 2 bases clipped from V and 13 bases from J, the junction kept 8 bases outside the gene matches. The CDR3 DNA reads TGTGCCAGCAGTTTAGGGGGGGACGCAGAATACTTC. It encodes CASSLGGDAEYF.

J is TRBJ1-1 and V is TRBV7-6; unclear D gene. This CDR3 is 13 amino acids long. Trimming cost V 0 bases and J 4 bases, with 6 bases left between them. Germline loops: CDR1 SGHVS, CDR2 FNYEAQ. The CDR3: CASSLAAGTEAFF. As DNA, the CDR3 is TGTGCCAGCAGCTTAGCGGCGGGCACTGAAGCTTTCTTT.

The gene calls are TRBV6-5 and TRBJ2-1; maybe TRBD2 (7 bases). CDR1 and CDR2 (germline): MNHEY, SVGAGI. This CDR3 contains 12 residues. Trimming stripped 0 bases from V and 16 bases from J, with 13 bases between. The CDR3 bases are TGTGCCAGCAGTTACTCAGGGGGGGAGGAATTCTTC. Translated, it gives CASSYSGGEEFF.

V gene TRBV15 combines with J gene TRBJ2-6, with 7 bases that match TRBD1. V gave up 2 bases and J gave up 0 bases; unmatched junction bases: 7. The CDR3 consists of 18 residues. Germline V lookup: CDR1 LNHNV, CDR2 YYDKDF (reference sequence). The CDR3 nucleotides are TGTGCCACCAGCAGAAACAGGGGACCTAGCTCTGGGGCCAACGTCCTGACTTTC. Translating it yields CATSRNRGPSSGANVLTF.

This chain links TRBV9 with TRBJ2-2; D might be TRBD2 (6 bases). Germline loops: CDR1 SGDLS, CDR2 YYNGEE. V gave up 4 bases and J gave up 3 bases, with 16 bases separating them. The CDR3 loop spans 16 amino acids. CDR3 protein: CASSPRSSGYTGELFF. The CDR3 DNA is TGTGCCAGCAGCCCCCGAAGTAGCGGATACACCGGGGAGCTGTTTTTT. Based on the CDR3 plus reference TRBV9 and TRBJ2-2, the full variable domain is DSGVTQTPKHLITATGQRVTLRCSPRSGDLSVYWYQQSLDQGLQFLIQYYNGEERAKGNILERFSAQQFPDLHSELNLSSLELGDSALYFCASSPRSSGYTGELFFGEGSRLTVL.

This chain links TRBV4-1 with TRBJ2-3; D possibly corresponds to TRBD2 (6 bases). The CDR3 runs 15 residues. Per the germline V gene, CDR1 is MGHRA and CDR2 is YSYEKL. Trimming took 1 base from V and 3 from J, leaving 11 bases between them. CDR3 nucleotide sequence: TGCGCCAGCAGCCAAGGGTTAGCGGTTACAGATACGCAGTATTTT. Amino acid sequence: CASSQGLAVTDTQYF.

The CDR3 sequence: CASSRQGDYGYTF. CDR3 coding DNA: TGTGCCAGCTCAAGGCAGGGGGACTATGGCTACACCTTC. This chain joins TRBV18 and TRBJ1-2, with 7 bases matching TRBD1. Germline values: CDR1 KGHSH, CDR2 LQKENI. Losses at the gene ends were 5 bases for V and 3 bases for J; bases not matched to a gene: 3. The CDR3 runs 13 residues.

J is TRBJ2-1 and V is TRBV27; TRBD2 agrees at 7 bases. The J segment lost 4 bases and the V segment lost 5 bases, leaving 14 bases of the junction unmatched. Germline CDR1 is MNHEY and CDR2 is SMNVEV (reference sequence). This CDR3 region has 17 residues. In DNA, the CDR3 is TGTGCCAGCAGTCGCCTTGGTCGGCGGGAGTTATACAATGAGCAGTTCTTC. This gives the protein CASSRLGRRELYNEQFF.

The V gene is TRBV19, the J gene TRBJ1-6; no clear D. Trimming cost V 6 bases and J 5 bases, with 14 bases left between them. The germline V gene encodes CDR1 LNHDA and CDR2 SQIVND (reference sequence). This CDR3 contains 15 residues. The CDR3 DNA sequence: TGTGCCAGTAGAAACTACCGGGAAAATAATTCACCCCTCCACTTT. Residues: CASRNYRENNSPLHF.

The V and J genes are TRBV5-6 and TRBJ1-1; D gene uncertain. The ends were cut back, 1 base at V and 0 bases at J, with 7 bases in the middle. The germline V gene encodes CDR1 SGHDT and CDR2 YYEEEE. The CDR3 spans 14 residues. The CDR3 loop is CASSLLTLNTEAFF. CDR3 bases: TGTGCCAGCAGCTTGCTCACTCTGAACACTGAAGCTTTCTTT.

The chain is built from TRBV5-1 and TRBJ2-7; TRBD2 agrees at 8 bases. Trimming at V came to 0 bases and at J to 5 bases, leaving 7 bases not matched to a gene. Per germline, CDR1 SGHRS and CDR2 YFSETQ. This CDR3 is 15 amino acids long. For the CDR3, the DNA is TGCGCCAGCAGCTTGGGGACCGGGACTAGGAACGAGCAGTACTTC. Its translation: CASSLGTGTRNEQYF. Complete variable domain (other parts from reference TRBV5-1 and TRBJ2-7): KAGVTQTPRYLIKTRGQQVTLSCSPISGHRSVSWYQQTPGQGLQFLFEYFSETQRNKGNFPGRFSGRQFSNSRSEMNVSTLELGDSALYLCASSLGTGTRNEQYFGPGTRLTVT.

CDR3 region: CASSLSQNYEQYF. DNA of the CDR3: TGTGCCAGCAGTTTAAGTCAGAACTACGAGCAGTACTTC. V gene TRBV28 combines with J gene TRBJ2-7, with D unclear. Germline assignment: CDR1 MDHEN and CDR2 SYDVKM. The ends were cut back, 2 bases at V and 3 bases at J, with 8 bases in the middle. This CDR3 has 13 amino acids.

This clone was seen a single time. CDR3 region: CASSPQGALSYEQYF. CDR3 bases: TGTGCCAGCAGTCCTCAGGGGGCCCTTTCCTACGAGCAGTACTTC. The rearrangement links TRBV6-5 to TRBJ2-7, with 8 positions matching TRBD1. The CDR3 sequence is 15 residues long. Germline V gene lookup returns CDR1 MNHEY and CDR2 SVGAGI. Trimming cost V 5 bases and J 1 base; bases outside gene matches: 7.

The genes are TRBV18 and TRBJ1-5; D remains ambiguous. The CDR3 totals 14 residues. Trimming pared 3 bases from V and 4 bases from J, leaving 10 bases between. Looked up from germline, CDR1 is KGHSH and CDR2 is LQKENI. The CDR3 nucleotides read TGTGCCAGCTCACCTGACAACGGAAATCAGCCCCAGCATTTT. Protein sequence: CASSPDNGNQPQHF.

The chain uses TRBV19 and TRBJ2-7, with D possibly being TRBD1 (5 bases). With 8 bases removed from V and 1 base from J, the gap between germline ends came to 15 bases. The V gene's germline CDR1 is LNHDA and CDR2 SQIVND (reference sequence). The CDR3 is made up of 14 amino acids. The CDR3 DNA sequence: TGTGCCAGTTCCTCTCCGCAGGGTTCCTACGAGCAGTACTTC. Protein product: CASSSPQGSYEQYF. Using reference TRBV19 and TRBJ2-7 for the parts outside the CDR3, the full variable domain is DGGITQSPKYLFRKEGQNVTLSCEQNLNHDAMYWYRQDPGQGLRLIYYSQIVNDFQKGDIAEGYSVSREKKESFPLTVTSAQKNPTAFYLCASSSPQGSYEQYFGPGTRLTVT.

This rearrangement joins TRBV5-4 to TRBJ2-1; the D gene is possibly TRBD1 (5 bases). CDR1 SGHNT and CDR2 YYREEE come from the germline V gene (reference sequence). The germline V and J ends were trimmed by 0 bases and 3 bases, with 10 bases remaining between them. This CDR3 has 15 amino acids. CDR3 loop: CASSLGQGIYNEQFF. The CDR3 nucleotides read TGTGCCAGCAGCTTGGGTCAGGGAATCTACAATGAGCAGTTCTTC.